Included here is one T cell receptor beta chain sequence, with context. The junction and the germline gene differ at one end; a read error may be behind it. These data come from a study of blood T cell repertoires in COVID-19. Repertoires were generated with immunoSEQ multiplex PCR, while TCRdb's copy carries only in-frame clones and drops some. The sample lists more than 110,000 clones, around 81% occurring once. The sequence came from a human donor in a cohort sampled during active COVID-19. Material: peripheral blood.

The CDR3 reads CARSRGGGRTGELFF. As DNA, the CDR3 is TGCGCCCGCAGTCGGGGGGGCGGGCGCACCGGGGAGCTGTTTTTT. J is TRBJ2-2 and V is TRBV5-1; 8 bases are a match to TRBD2. The CDR3 is 15 residues long. Germline loops: CDR1 SGHRS, CDR2 YFSETQ.